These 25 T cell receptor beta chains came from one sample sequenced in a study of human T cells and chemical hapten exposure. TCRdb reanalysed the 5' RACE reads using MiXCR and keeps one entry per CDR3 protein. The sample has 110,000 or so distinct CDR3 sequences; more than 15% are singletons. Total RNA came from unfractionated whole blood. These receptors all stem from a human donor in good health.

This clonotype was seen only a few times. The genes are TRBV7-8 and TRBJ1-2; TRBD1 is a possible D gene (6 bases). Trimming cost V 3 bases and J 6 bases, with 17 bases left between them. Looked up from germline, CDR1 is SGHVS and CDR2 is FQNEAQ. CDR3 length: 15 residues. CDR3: CASSFSTGNSHGYTF. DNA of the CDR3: TGTGCCAGCAGCTTTTCTACAGGGAACAGCCATGGCTACACCTTC.

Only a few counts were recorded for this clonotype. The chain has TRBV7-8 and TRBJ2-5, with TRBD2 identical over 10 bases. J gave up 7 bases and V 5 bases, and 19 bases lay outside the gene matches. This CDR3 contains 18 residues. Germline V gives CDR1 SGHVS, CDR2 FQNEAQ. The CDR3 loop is CASSLKPGGLAAARTQYF. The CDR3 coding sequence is TGTGCCAGCAGCCTCAAGCCAGGCGGACTAGCGGCCGCGAGGACCCAGTACTTC.

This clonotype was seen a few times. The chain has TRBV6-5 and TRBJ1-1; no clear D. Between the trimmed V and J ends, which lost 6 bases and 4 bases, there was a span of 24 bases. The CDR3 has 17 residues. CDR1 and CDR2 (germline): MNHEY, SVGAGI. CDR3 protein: CASRSRITWILGTEAFF. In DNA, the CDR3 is TGTGCCAGCAGGTCCAGGATAACGTGGATCCTCGGCACTGAAGCTTTCTTT.

The chain's CDR3 is CASFGRGLLYEQYF. As DNA, the CDR3 is TGTGCCAGCTTCGGACGGGGTTTGCTCTACGAGCAGTACTTC. The rearrangement uses TRBV5-6 and TRBJ2-7, with D maybe TRBD2 (5 bases). Trimming took 7 bases from V and 3 from J, leaving 17 bases between them. Germline V gene lookup returns CDR1 SGHDT and CDR2 YYEEEE. The CDR3 consists of 14 residues.

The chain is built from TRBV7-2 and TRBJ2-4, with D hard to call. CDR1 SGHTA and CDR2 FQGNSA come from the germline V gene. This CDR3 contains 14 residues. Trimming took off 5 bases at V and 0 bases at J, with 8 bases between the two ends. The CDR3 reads CASSPSSAKNIQYF. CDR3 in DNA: TGTGCCAGCAGCCCCAGCTCAGCCAAAAACATTCAGTACTTC. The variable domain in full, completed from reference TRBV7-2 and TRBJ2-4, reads GAGVSQSPSNKVTEKGKDVELRCDPISGHTALYWYRQSLGQGLEFLIYFQGNSAPDKSGLPSDRFSAERTGGSVSTLTIQRTQQEDSAVYLCASSPSSAKNIQYFGAGTRLSVL.

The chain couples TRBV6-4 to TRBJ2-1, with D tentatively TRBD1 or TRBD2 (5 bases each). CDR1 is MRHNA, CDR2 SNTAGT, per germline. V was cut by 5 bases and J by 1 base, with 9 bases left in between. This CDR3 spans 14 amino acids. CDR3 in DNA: TGTGCCAGCAGTCCAGAGGGGTCCTACAATGAGCAGTTCTTC. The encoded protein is CASSPEGSYNEQFF.

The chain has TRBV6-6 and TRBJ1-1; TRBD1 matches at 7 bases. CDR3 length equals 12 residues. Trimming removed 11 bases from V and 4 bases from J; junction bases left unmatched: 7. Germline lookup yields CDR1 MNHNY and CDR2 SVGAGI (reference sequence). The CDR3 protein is CACEGAPTEAFF. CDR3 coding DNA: TGTGCCTGTGAGGGGGCGCCCACTGAAGCTTTCTTT.

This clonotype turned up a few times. DNA for the CDR3: TGCGCCAGCAGCTACCAGCGGTCGAGCGGCACAGATACGCAGTATTTT. It encodes CASSYQRSSGTDTQYF. V usage is TRBV4-1 and J usage is TRBJ2-3; D possibly corresponds to TRBD2 (5 bases). This CDR3 region has 16 residues. The germline gives CDR1 MGHRA, CDR2 YSYEKL. V lost 5 bases, J lost 1 base, and 16 bases lay in between.

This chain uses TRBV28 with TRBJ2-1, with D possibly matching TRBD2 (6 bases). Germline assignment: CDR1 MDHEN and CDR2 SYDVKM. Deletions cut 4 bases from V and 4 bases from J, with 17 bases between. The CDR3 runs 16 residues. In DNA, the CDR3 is TGTGCCAGCAGTTCCCCGGGACTGGAGGAATACAATGAGCAGTTCTTC. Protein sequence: CASSSPGLEEYNEQFF.

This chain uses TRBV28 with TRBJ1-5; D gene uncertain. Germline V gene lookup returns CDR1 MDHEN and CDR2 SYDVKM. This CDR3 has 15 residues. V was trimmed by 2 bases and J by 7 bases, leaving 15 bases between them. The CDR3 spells CASSLGAGIGQPQHF. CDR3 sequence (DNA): TGTGCCAGCAGTTTAGGTGCGGGAATCGGGCAGCCCCAGCATTTT.

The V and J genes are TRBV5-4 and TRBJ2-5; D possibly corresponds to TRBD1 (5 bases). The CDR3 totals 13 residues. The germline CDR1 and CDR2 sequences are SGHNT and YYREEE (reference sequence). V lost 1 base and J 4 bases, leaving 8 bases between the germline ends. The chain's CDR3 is CASSLQGLETQYF. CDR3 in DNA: TGTGCCAGCAGCTTGCAGGGTCTAGAGACCCAGTACTTC. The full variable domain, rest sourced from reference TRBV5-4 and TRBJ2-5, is ETGVTQSPTHLIKTRGQQVTLRCSSQSGHNTVSWYQQALGQGPQFIFQYYREEENGRGNFPPRFSGLQFPNYSSELNVNALELDDSALYLCASSLQGLETQYFGPGTRLLVL.

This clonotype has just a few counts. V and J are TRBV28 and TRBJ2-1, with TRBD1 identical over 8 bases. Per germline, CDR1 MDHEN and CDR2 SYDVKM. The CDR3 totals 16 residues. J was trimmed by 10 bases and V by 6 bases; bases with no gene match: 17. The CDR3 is CASSLTGEAYVGEQFF. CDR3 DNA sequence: TGTGCCAGCAGCTTGACAGGGGAGGCCTACGTCGGGGAGCAGTTCTTC.

CDR3 in amino acids: CASSQTGTGAKDYGYTF. As DNA, the CDR3 is TGTGCCAGCAGTCAAACCGGGACAGGGGCCAAGGACTATGGCTACACCTTC. This chain uses TRBV6-5 with TRBJ1-2; 10 bases line up with TRBD1. J was trimmed by 3 bases and V by 5 bases; bases with no gene match: 12. The germline V gene has CDR1 MNHEY and CDR2 SVGAGI. This CDR3 comprises 17 residues.

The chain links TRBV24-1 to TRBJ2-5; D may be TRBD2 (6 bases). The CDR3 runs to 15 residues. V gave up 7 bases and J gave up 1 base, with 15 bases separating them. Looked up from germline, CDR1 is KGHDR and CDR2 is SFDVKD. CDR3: CATSAPSGAQETQYF. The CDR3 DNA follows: TGTGCCACCAGCGCACCGTCGGGAGCCCAAGAGACCCAGTACTTC.

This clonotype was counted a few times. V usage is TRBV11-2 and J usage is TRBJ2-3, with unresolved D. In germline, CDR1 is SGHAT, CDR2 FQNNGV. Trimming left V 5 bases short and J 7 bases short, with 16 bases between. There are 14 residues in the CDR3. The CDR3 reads CASSPARTTHTQYF. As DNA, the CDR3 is TGTGCCAGCAGCCCAGCCCGGACGACACATACGCAGTATTTT.

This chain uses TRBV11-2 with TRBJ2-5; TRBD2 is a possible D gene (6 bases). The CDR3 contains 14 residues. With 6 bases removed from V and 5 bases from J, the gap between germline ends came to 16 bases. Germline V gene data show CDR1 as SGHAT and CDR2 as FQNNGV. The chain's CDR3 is CASSPARGRETQYF. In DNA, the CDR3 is TGTGCCAGCAGTCCGGCCCGGGGGAGGGAGACCCAGTACTTC.

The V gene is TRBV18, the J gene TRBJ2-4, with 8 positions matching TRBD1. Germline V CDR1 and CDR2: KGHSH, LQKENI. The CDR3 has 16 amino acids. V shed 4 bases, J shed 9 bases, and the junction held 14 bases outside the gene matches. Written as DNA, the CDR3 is TGTGCCAGCTCACTCACGGGACAGGCTAAAATTGCCATTCAGTACTTC. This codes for CASSLTGQAKIAIQYF.

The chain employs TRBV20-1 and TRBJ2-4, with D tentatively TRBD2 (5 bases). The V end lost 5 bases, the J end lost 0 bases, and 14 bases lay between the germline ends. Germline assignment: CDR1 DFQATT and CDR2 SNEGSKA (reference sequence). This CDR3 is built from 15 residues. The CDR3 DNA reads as TGCAGTGCTCGAGGTCAGCGGTTAGCCAAAAACATTCAGTACTTC. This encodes CSARGQRLAKNIQYF.

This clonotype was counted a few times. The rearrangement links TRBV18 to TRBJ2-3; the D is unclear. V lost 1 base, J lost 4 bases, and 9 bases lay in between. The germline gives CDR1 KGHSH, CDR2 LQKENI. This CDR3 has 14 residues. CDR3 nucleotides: TGTGCCAGCTCACCACTTGGCGCCGCAGATACGCAGTATTTT. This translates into CASSPLGAADTQYF.

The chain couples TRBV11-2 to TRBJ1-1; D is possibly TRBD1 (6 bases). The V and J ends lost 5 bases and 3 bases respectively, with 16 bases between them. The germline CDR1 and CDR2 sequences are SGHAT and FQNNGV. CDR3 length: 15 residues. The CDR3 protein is CASSPYRELDTEAFF. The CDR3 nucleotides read TGTGCCAGCAGCCCTTACAGGGAATTGGACACTGAAGCTTTCTTT.

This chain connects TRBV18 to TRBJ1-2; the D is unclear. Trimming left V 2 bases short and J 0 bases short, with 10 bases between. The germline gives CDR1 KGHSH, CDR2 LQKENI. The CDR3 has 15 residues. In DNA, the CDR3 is TGTGCCAGCTCACCAGCCCAAAGCACTAACTATGGCTACACCTTC. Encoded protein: CASSPAQSTNYGYTF.

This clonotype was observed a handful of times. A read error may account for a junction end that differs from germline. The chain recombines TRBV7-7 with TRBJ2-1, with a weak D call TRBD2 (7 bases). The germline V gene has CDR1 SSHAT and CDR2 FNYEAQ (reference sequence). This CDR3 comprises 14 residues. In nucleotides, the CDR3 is TGTGCTAGCAGCTTAGGGGGAGGGAACAATGAGCAGTTCTTC. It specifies CASSLGGGNNEQFF. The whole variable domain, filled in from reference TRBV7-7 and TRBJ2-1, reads GAGVSQSPRYKVTKRGQDVTLRCDPISSHATLYWYQQALGQGPEFLTYFNYEAQPDKSGLPSDRFSAERPEGSISTLTIQRTEQRDSAMYRCASSLGGGNNEQFFGPGTRLTVL.

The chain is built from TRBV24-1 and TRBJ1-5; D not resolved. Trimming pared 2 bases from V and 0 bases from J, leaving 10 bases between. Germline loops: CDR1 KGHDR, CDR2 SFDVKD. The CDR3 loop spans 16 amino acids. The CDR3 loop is CATSDSGEPSNQPQHF. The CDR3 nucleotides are TGTGCCACCAGTGATTCAGGAGAACCTAGCAATCAGCCCCAGCATTTT.

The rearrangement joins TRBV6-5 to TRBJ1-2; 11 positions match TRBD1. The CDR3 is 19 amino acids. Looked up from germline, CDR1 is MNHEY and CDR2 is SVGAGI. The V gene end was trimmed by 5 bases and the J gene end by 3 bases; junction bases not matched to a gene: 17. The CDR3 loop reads CASSSLRWGTGGEDYGYTF. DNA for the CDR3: TGTGCCAGCAGTAGTTTACGTTGGGGGACAGGGGGTGAGGACTATGGCTACACCTTC.

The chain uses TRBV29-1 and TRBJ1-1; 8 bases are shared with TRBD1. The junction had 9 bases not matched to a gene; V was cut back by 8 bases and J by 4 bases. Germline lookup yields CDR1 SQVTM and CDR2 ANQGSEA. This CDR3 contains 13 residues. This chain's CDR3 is CSLEDRAGTEAFF. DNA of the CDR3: TGCAGCTTGGAGGACAGGGCGGGCACTGAAGCTTTCTTT.